This T cell receptor beta chain is from a study of fetal regulatory T cell absence and autoimmunity. V was pared by 3 bases and J by 1 base, with 14 bases between. The length of the CDR3 is 16 residues. Germline assignment: CDR1 SGDLS and CDR2 YYNGEE. Sequencing used immunoSEQ multiplex PCR; TCRdb keeps in-frame clones, though not all of them. The sample shows 95,000 to 100,000 clones, more than 70% of them seen only once. The chain carries TRBV9 and TRBJ2-4; possible D gene TRBD1, 6 bases. The source material was pancreas tissue. This TCR was recovered from a male donor with IPEX syndrome. The CDR3 nucleotides read TGTGCCAGCAGCGCCCACAGGGAAAGGGCCAAAAACATTCAGTACTTC. Translation: CASSAHRERAKNIQYF.